This T cell receptor beta chain was profiled in a study of regulatory T cells in long-lasting Graves disease. Combining iRepertoire HTBI primers with Arm-PCR of CDR3 regions, the authors built TCR beta libraries. TCRdb used MiXCR to reprocess the multiplex PCR reads, holding one entry per CDR3 protein. The table shows 250,000 or so distinct CDR3 sequences, with approximately 20% occurring only once. CDR3 length: 19 residues. Trimming cost V 0 bases and J 3 bases, with 23 bases left between them. CDR1 is MGHRA, CDR2 YSYEKL, per germline. Time point specified: newly diagnosed GD, antithyroid drugs for less than 3 months. With RNA extracted from PBMCs as input, the TCR library was made. This clonotype was detected only once. This sample also appeared in a second study, on T cells in Graves' hyperthyroidism and ophthalmopathy.

The source was peripheral blood mononuclear cells (PBMCs), collected at new diagnosis, from a patient treated with antithyroid drugs. V gene TRBV4-1 combines with J gene TRBJ1-2; no firm D call. The receptor's source is a woman under 40 with Graves disease. The CDR3 sequence: CASSQEASLVPVADYGYTF. The CDR3, as DNA: TGCGCCAGCAGCCAAGAAGCATCCCTTGTACCTGTCGCGGACTATGGCTACACCTTC.